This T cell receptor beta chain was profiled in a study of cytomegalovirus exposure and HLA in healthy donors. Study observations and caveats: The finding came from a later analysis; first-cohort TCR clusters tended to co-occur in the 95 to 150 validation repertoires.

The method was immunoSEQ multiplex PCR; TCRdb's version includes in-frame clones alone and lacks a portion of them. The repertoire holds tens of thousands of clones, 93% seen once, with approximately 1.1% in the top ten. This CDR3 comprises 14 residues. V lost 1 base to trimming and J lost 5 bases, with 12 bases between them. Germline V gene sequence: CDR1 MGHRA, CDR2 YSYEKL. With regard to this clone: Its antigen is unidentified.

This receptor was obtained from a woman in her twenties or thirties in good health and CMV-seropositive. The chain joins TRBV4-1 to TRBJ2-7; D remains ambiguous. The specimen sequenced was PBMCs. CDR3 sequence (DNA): TGCGCCAGCAGCCAAGTCGGTTCTCGGGACGAGCAGTACTTC. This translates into CASSQVGSRDEQYF.